The T cell receptor beta chain described here comes from a study of memory CD4+ T cells and cytomegalovirus serostatus. Overall study findings and caveats: 67 of 164 known CMV-associated TCRbeta sequences appeared in CD4+ memory. Median bootstrapped AUC for CMV status was about 0.96 originally, less than 0.92 US-trained.

As for this clone: Its specificity is unknown.

The sort gate was single viable CD3+CD4+CD8-CD45RO+ cells for memory CD4+ T cells. The data were produced by immunoSEQ multiplex PCR, yet TCRdb's version contains in-frame clones alone and is incomplete. The sample lists some 52,000 clones, about 80% occurring once. This receptor was obtained from an adult in good health and CMV-seronegative. Sequences were obtained from memory CD4+ T cells from blood.

In DNA form, the CDR3 reads TGTGCCAGCAGCTTCGTCCCGAGGGCGGGGGGAGCCACAGATACGCAGTATTTT. Its translation is CASSFVPRAGGATDTQYF. The chain carries TRBV11-2 and TRBJ2-3, with TRBD2 identical over 8 bases. V was pared by 3 bases and J by 2 bases, with 13 bases of the junction left unmatched. The CDR3 length is 18 residues. The V gene's germline CDR1 is SGHAT and CDR2 FQNNGV. Based on the CDR3 plus reference TRBV11-2 and TRBJ2-3, the full variable domain is EAGVAQSPRYKIIEKRQSVAFWCNPISGHATLYWYQQILGQGPKLLIQFQNNGVVDDSQLPKDRFSAERLKGVDSTLKIQPAKLEDSAVYLCASSFVPRAGGATDTQYFGPGTRLTVL.